The rows below give T cell receptor beta chains drawn from one sample of a study of beta chain features in type 1 diabetes. Some clones are missing from TCRdb's copy, which holds only in-frame ones; the method was immunoSEQ multiplex PCR. The sample consists of 600,000 or so clones, more than 13% of them appearing once. The sequencing sample was made of naive CD4+ T cells from blood. Receptors were obtained from a man younger than 35 with type 1 diabetes. CDR3s include the opening cysteine and the closing phenylalanine or tryptophan. The D gene is left open where the match is weak. Rows may omit the clone size; those that give it use once, few, many or a size class.

D: .; V: TRBV28; J: TRBJ2-1; size: .; DNA: TGTGCCGCGAGGGGGGGGTCCTACAATGAGCAGTTCTTC; CDR3: CAARGGSYNEQFF
D: TRBD1; V: TRBV4-3; J: TRBJ1-5; size: .; DNA: TGCGCCAGCAGTCTACGCTTCCCAGGGGGACAGCCGTTCTTGGATCAGCCCCAGCATTTT; CDR3: CASSLRFPGGQPFLDQPQHF
D: .; V: TRBV5-1; J: TRBJ2-7; size: .; DNA: TGCGCCAGCAGCCCCCGTGGGGTCTCCTCCTACGAGCAGTACTTC; CDR3: CASSPRGVSSYEQYF
D: TRBD1; V: TRBV6-6; J: TRBJ1-1; size: .; DNA: TGTGCCAGCAGACTCAGGGGGCGGGACACTGAAGCTTTCTTT; CDR3: CASRLRGRDTEAFF
D: .; V: TRBV6-6; J: TRBJ2-6; size: .; DNA: TGTGCCAGCGAGGGCAGGTCGCTCTCTGGGGCCAACGTCCTGACTTTC; CDR3: CASEGRSLSGANVLTF
D: .; V: TRBV18; J: TRBJ2-1; size: few; DNA: TGTGCCAGCTCACCGCGCGGGCCGGGCCGCTACAATGAGCAGTTCTTC; CDR3: CASSPRGPGRYNEQFF
D: TRBD1; V: TRBV5-4; J: TRBJ1-3; size: few; DNA: TGTGCCAGCAGCTGGGGACAGGGAAACACCATATATTTT; CDR3: CASSWGQGNTIYF
D: TRBD2; V: TRBV28; J: TRBJ2-5; size: .; DNA: TGTGCCAGCAGTTATCCTCTAGCGGGGGGAAACCAAGAGACCCAGTACTTC; CDR3: CASSYPLAGGNQETQYF
D: .; V: TRBV2; J: TRBJ1-4; size: few; DNA: TGTGCTACTAGCCAGAACAGGGCGGGAGAAAAACTGTTTTTT; CDR3: CATSQNRAGEKLFF
D: TRBD2; V: TRBV30; J: TRBJ2-1; size: .; DNA: TGTGCCTTTTCCTCGGGGAGGGCCACCTACAATGAGCAGTTCTTC; CDR3: CAFSSGRATYNEQFF
D: .; V: TRBV30; J: TRBJ1-4; size: .; DNA: TGTGCCTGGAGTTTGGGAAATGAAAAACTGTTTTTT; CDR3: CAWSLGNEKLFF
D: .; V: TRBV10-3; J: TRBJ1-3; size: few; DNA: TGTGCCATCAGTGTGGGGGTCTCAGGAAACACCATATATTTT; CDR3: CAISVGVSGNTIYF
D: .; V: TRBV7-4; J: TRBJ2-7; size: few; DNA: TGTGCCAGCAACGCTAGGCGGGACAGACCGTACGAGCAGTACTTC; CDR3: CASNARRDRPYEQYF
D: .; V: TRBV5-6; J: TRBJ2-1; size: .; DNA: TGTGCCGAAGGACGGCAGGGTATTTACAATGAGCAGTTCTTC; CDR3: CAEGRQGIYNEQFF
D: TRBD1; V: TRBV29-1; J: TRBJ1-2; size: few; DNA: TGCAGCGCCGGGGGGACAGGGTATGGCTACACCTTC; CDR3: CSAGGTGYGYTF
D: .; V: TRBV30; J: TRBJ1-2; size: .; DNA: TGTGCCTGGATCCCGGGGGGGTACTATGGCTACACCTTC; CDR3: CAWIPGGYYGYTF
D: TRBD1; V: TRBV6-5; J: TRBJ2-3; size: few; DNA: TGTGCCAGCAGCTTCCGGGACAGGGTCGATACGCAGTATTTT; CDR3: CASSFRDRVDTQYF
D: .; V: TRBV29-1; J: TRBJ2-7; size: .; DNA: TGCAGCGTTGAAAGGAGGGGTCACCCCTACGAGCAGTACTTC; CDR3: CSVERRGHPYEQYF
D: .; V: TRBV7-9; J: TRBJ2-3; size: .; DNA: TGTGCCAGCAGCTTAGCGGCCAGTTACACAGATACGCAGTATTTT; CDR3: CASSLAASYTDTQYF
D: .; V: TRBV30; J: TRBJ2-7; size: few; DNA: TGTGCCTGGAAAGAAGCTAGCGCTACCTACGAGCAGTACTTC; CDR3: CAWKEASATYEQYF
D: .; V: TRBV5-1; J: TRBJ2-1; size: few; DNA: TGCGCCAGCAGCTTGGGTAGTAGCCCCGTCAGCTACAATGAGCAGTTCTTC; CDR3: CASSLGSSPVSYNEQFF
D: TRBD2; V: TRBV5-4; J: TRBJ2-3; size: .; DNA: TGTGCCAGCATCGTAGCGGGGGGGCCGGCAGATACGCAGTATTTT; CDR3: CASIVAGGPADTQYF
D: .; V: TRBV25-1; J: TRBJ1-1; size: .; DNA: TGTGCCAGCAGTACCTCTCCCGGCAGCGCCTTCTTT; CDR3: CASSTSPGSAFF
D: .; V: TRBV11-2; J: TRBJ2-7; size: .; DNA: TGTGCCAGCAGCTTAGACAGGAGTTACGAGCAGTACTTC; CDR3: CASSLDRSYEQYF
D: .; V: TRBV5-1; J: TRBJ2-6; size: .; DNA: TGCGCCAGCAGCTTGATCAGTGCCGGGGCCAACGTCCTGACTTTC; CDR3: CASSLISAGANVLTF
D: TRBD2; V: TRBV28; J: TRBJ2-5; size: .; DNA: TGTGCCAGCAGTCCAGTAGCGGGGCAAGAGACCCAGTACTTC; CDR3: CASSPVAGQETQYF
D: .; V: TRBV5-5; J: TRBJ2-1; size: few; DNA: TGTGCCAGCAGCTTGAATGTAGGGTCCTACAATGAGCAGTTCTTC; CDR3: CASSLNVGSYNEQFF
D: TRBD1; V: TRBV29-1; J: TRBJ1-2; size: .; DNA: TGCAGCGCCTTGGACAGGGGGGATGGCTACACCTTC; CDR3: CSALDRGDGYTF
D: .; V: TRBV15; J: TRBJ2-7; size: .; DNA: TGTGCCACCAGCAACCTCGGAGACTACGAGCAGTACTTC; CDR3: CATSNLGDYEQYF
D: .; V: TRBV9; J: TRBJ1-2; size: .; DNA: TGTGCCAGCAGCCCAGAAGTCTCGGGGAACTATGGCTACACCTTC; CDR3: CASSPEVSGNYGYTF
D: TRBD1; V: TRBV29-1; J: TRBJ2-7; size: .; DNA: TGCAGCGTTGAAATGCGGGACAGGGGCCCCTACGAGCAGTACTTC; CDR3: CSVEMRDRGPYEQYF
D: .; V: TRBV29-1; J: TRBJ2-3; size: few; DNA: TGCAGCGTTAGCGACGGAGCAGATACGCAGTATTTT; CDR3: CSVSDGADTQYF
D: .; V: TRBV14; J: TRBJ2-7; size: .; DNA: TGTGCCAGCAGCCAAGTTTGGCCCTTCGCCTACGAGCAGTACTTC; CDR3: CASSQVWPFAYEQYF
D: TRBD2; V: TRBV7-2; J: TRBJ2-1; size: .; DNA: TGTGCCAGCAGCTTAGGTCTAGCGGGATCTAGTGAGCAGTTCTTC; CDR3: CASSLGLAGSSEQFF
D: .; V: TRBV5-6; J: TRBJ1-6; size: .; DNA: TGTGCCAGCAGCGTCAGGCCCGACTCACCCCTCCACTTT; CDR3: CASSVRPDSPLHF
D: .; V: TRBV7-2; J: TRBJ2-6; size: .; DNA: TGTGCCAGCAGCTCAGGACCGAGCTCTGGGGCCAACGTCCTGACTTTC; CDR3: CASSSGPSSGANVLTF
D: .; V: TRBV14; J: TRBJ2-5; size: .; DNA: TGTGCCAGCAGCCAACGTTTCGGCCGCTCCGGGGAGACCCAGTACTTC; CDR3: CASSQRFGRSGETQYF
D: .; V: TRBV9; J: TRBJ2-1; size: few; DNA: TGTGCCAGCAGCGTCCTTCCGGGGGCTAGCGAGCAGTTCTTC; CDR3: CASSVLPGASEQFF